This T cell receptor beta chain was retrieved from a study of identical twins' blood T cells. Study observations and caveats: Twin repertoire similarity may partly reflect shared environment.

Donors were six healthy women in three monozygous twin pairs. Each TCR cDNA library carried sample-specific barcodes on both ends. Per the study methods: Per-library CDR3 reads ranged about 2.2 to 3.6 million; clonotypes, ~95,000 to ~550,000. From the 5' RACE reads, TCRdb called clonotypes with MiXCR, one entry per CDR3 protein. It is TCRdb's table, rather than the study itself, that gives the V and J calls and clone size. Of roughly 340,000 distinct CDR3 sequences listed, roughly 27% are singletons. On this clonotype: The antigen is undetermined.

The V and J ends lost 8 bases and 7 bases, in that order; junction bases with no gene match: 5. The CDR3 is 11 amino acids. CDR1 is SQVTM, CDR2 ANQGSEA, per germline. This TCR came from a woman aged 18 to 55 in good health. The chain couples TRBV29-1 to TRBJ2-1; the match to TRBD1 covers 7 bases. Material: PBMCs. CDR3 coding DNA: TGCAGCCCTGGACAGGCGAATGAGCAGTTCTTC. Translation gives CSPGQANEQFF.